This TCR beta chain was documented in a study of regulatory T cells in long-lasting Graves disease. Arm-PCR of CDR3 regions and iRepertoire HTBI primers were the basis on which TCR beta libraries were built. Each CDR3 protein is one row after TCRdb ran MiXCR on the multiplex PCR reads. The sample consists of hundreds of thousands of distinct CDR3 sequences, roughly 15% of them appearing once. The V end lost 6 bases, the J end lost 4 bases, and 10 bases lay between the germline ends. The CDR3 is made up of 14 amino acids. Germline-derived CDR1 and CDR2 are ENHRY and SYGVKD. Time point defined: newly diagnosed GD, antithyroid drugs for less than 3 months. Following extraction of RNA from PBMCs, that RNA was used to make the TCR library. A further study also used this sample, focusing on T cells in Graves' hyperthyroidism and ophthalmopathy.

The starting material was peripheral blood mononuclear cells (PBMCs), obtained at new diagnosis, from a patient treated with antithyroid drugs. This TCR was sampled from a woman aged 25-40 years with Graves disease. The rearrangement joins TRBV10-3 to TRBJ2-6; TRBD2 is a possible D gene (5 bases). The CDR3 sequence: CAISGVGGANVLTF. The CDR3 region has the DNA TGTGCCATCAGCGGGGTCGGAGGGGCCAACGTCCTGACTTTC.